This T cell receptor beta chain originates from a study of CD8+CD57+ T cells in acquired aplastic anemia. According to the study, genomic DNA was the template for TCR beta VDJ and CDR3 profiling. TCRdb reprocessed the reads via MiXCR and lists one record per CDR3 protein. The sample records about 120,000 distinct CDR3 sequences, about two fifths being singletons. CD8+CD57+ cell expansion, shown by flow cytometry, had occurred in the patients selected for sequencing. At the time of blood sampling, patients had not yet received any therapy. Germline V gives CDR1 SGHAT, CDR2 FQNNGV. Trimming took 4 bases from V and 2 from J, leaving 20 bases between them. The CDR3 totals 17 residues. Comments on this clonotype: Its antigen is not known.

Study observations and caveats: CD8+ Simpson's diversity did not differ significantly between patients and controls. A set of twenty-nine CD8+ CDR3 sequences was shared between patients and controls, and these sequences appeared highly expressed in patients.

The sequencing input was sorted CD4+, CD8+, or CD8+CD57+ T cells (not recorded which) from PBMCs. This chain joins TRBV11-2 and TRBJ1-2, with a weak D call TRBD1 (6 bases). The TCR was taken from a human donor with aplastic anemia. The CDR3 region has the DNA TGTGCCAGCAGCTCACGACGACGGGGGGGGCGGAACTATGGCTACACCTTC. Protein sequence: CASSSRRRGGRNYGYTF.